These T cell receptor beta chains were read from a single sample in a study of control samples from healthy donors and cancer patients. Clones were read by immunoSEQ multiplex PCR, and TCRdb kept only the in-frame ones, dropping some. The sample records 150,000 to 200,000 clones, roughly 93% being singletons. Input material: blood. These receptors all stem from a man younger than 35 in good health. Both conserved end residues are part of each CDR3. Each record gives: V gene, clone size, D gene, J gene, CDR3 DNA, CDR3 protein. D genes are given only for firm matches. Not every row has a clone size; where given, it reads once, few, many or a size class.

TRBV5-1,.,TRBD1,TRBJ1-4,TGCGCCAGCAGCCCCCGATCGGACAGGGCTAATGAAAAACTGTTTTTT,CASSPRSDRANEKLFF
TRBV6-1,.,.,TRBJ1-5,TGTGCCAGCAGTGAAGTGGGGGGCGCGGTCAATCAGCCCCAGCATTTT,CASSEVGGAVNQPQHF
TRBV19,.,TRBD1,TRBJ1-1,TGTGCCAGTAGGGCAACAGGGGGCGATGATAGGGTCACTGAAGCTTTCTTT,CASRATGGDDRVTEAFF
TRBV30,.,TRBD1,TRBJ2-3,TGTGCCTGGAGAGACAGGGGGCGCACAGATACGCAGTATTTT,CAWRDRGRTDTQYF
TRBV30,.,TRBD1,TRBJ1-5,TGTGCCTGGAGTAACAGGGGTGGGGGTCAGCCCCAGCATTTT,CAWSNRGGGQPQHF
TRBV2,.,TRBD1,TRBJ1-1,TGTGCCAGCAGTGAAGGGCGGGGACAGACCAGAAGAGCTTTCTTT,CASSEGRGQTRRAFF
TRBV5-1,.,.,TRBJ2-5,TGCGCCAGCAGCTTGGGGACAGCTCAAGAGACCCAGTACTTC,CASSLGTAQETQYF
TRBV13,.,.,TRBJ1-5,TGTGCCAGCAGCTTAGGACAGGGTAGTCTGCCCCAGCATTTT,CASSLGQGSLPQHF
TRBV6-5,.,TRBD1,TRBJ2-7,TGTGCCAGCAGACTCGGGACAGGGCCCTACGAGCAGTACTTC,CASRLGTGPYEQYF
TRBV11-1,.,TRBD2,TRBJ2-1,TGTGCCAGCAGGACACTAGCGGGGGGGCTCAATGAGCAGTTCTTC,CASRTLAGGLNEQFF
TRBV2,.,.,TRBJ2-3,TGTGCCAGCAGTTTTACGCAGGATACGCAGTATTTT,CASSFTQDTQYF
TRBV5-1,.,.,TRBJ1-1,TGCGCCAGCAGCTTGGTGGGGGGTATGAACACTGAAGCTTTCTTT,CASSLVGGMNTEAFF
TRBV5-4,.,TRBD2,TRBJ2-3,TGTGCCAGCAGCTCTCGGGGGGGTACCACAGATACGCAGTATTTT,CASSSRGGTTDTQYF
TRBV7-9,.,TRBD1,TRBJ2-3,TGTGCCAGCAGCCCCCGGACAGGGAATAGCGCAGATACGCAGTATTTT,CASSPRTGNSADTQYF
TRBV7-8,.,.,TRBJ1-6,TGTGCCAGCAGCTTACCCTTGGCCGGTAATTCACCCCTCCACTTT,CASSLPLAGNSPLHF
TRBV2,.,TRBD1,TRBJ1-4,TGTGCCAGCAGTGAATTCGGGACAGGGGATGAAAAACTGTTTTTT,CASSEFGTGDEKLFF
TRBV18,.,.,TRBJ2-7,TGTGCCAGCTCACCCCTGGGCGCGGGTGAGGACGAGCAGTACTTC,CASSPLGAGEDEQYF
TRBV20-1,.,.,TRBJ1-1,TGCAGTGCTAGTGCGGGGAGCACTGAAGCTTTCTTT,CSASAGSTEAFF
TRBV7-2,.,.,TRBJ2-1,TGTGCCAGCAGCTTATGGGGACGACAAAAACGCAATGAGCAGTTCTTC,CASSLWGRQKRNEQFF
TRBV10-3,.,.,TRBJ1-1,TGTGCCATCAGTGACGGGACAATGAACACTGAAGCTTTCTTT,CAISDGTMNTEAFF
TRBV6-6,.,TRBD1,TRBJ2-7,TGTGCCAGCAGGAGGGACAGGGGAGTCGAGCAGTACTTC,CASRRDRGVEQYF
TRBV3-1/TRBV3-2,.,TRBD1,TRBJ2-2,TGTGCCAGCAGCAACAGGGGAAACACCGGGGAGCTGTTTTTT,CASSNRGNTGELFF
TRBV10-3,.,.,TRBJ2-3,TGTGCCATCAGTGCTGAACTCACAGATACGCAGTATTTT,CAISAELTDTQYF
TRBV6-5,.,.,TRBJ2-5,TGTGCCAGCAGTTACTCGACATCCGAGACCCAGTACTTC,CASSYSTSETQYF
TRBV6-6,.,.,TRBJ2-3,TGTGCCAGCAGCCCGGTCAGGGGCGGTACGCAGTATTTT,CASSPVRGGTQYF
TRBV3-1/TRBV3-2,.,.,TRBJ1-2,TGTGCCAGCAGCGTTGGGGCAGGGGATGGCTACACCTTC,CASSVGAGDGYTF
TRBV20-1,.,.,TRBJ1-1,TGCAGTGCCCTAGGGACTGAAGCTTTCTTT,CSALGTEAFF
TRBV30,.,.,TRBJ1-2,TGTGCCTGGAGTGAGCAGAACTATGGCTACACCTTC,CAWSEQNYGYTF
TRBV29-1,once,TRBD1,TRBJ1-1,TGCAGCGTTCGGACAGGGCCTGAAGCTTTCTTT,CSVRTGPEAFF
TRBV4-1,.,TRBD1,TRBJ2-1,TGCGCCAGCAGCCAAGATGGGACAGGGGGACGCAATGAGCAGTTCTTC,CASSQDGTGGRNEQFF
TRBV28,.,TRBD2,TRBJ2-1,TGTGCCAGCCCCTCTTTAGCGGGAGACTACAATGAGCAGTTCTTC,CASPSLAGDYNEQFF
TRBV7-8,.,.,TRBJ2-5,TGTGCCAGCAGCTCACCTAGCCGCCAAGAGACCCAGTACTTC,CASSSPSRQETQYF
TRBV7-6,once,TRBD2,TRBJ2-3,TGTGCCAGCAGCGTCTTCGCGGGGGAGAGCACAGATACGCAGTATTTT,CASSVFAGESTDTQYF
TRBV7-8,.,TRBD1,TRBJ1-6,TGTGCCAGCGGTCCGGGACAGTATAATTCACCCCTCCACTTT,CASGPGQYNSPLHF
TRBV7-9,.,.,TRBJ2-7,TGTGCCAGCAGCTTAGGCTTCCAGGGCAGCCACGAGCAGTACTTC,CASSLGFQGSHEQYF
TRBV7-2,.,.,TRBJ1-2,TGTGCCAGCAGCCTAAACCAGGGGTTCTATGGCTACACCTTC,CASSLNQGFYGYTF
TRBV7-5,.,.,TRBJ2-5,TGTGCCAGAAGCCCATCACCTTCGGGTGGTGCAGAGACCCAGTACTTC,CARSPSPSGGAETQYF
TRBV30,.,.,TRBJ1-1,TGTGCCTGGAGTAGGACGGGGAACACTGAAGCTTTCTTT,CAWSRTGNTEAFF
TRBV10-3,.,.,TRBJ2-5,TGTGCCATCAGGGGCCAAGACCAAGAGACCCAGTACTTC,CAIRGQDQETQYF
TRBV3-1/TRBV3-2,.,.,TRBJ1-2,TGTGCCAGCAGCCTTCGAGGTTCCTATGGCTACACCTTC,CASSLRGSYGYTF
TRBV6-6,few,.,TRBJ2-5,TGTGCCAGCAGAACTCAAGAGACCCAGTACTTC,CASRTQETQYF
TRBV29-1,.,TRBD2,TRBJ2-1,TGCAGCTCCAAGACTAGCGGGGGGGTCGACAATGAGCAGTTCTTC,CSSKTSGGVDNEQFF
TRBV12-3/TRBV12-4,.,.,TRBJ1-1,TGTGCCAGCAGTTTCAATGTCGACACTGAAGCTTTCTTT,CASSFNVDTEAFF
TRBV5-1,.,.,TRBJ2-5,TGCGCCAGCAGCTTTTTAGAGACCCAGTACTTC,CASSFLETQYF
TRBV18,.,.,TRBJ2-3,TGTGCCAGCTCACCATACGTTAGCACAGATACGCAGTATTTT,CASSPYVSTDTQYF